This entry lists 5 T cell receptor beta chains sequenced from one sample in a study of blood T cell repertoires in COVID-19. The table came from immunoSEQ multiplex PCR; TCRdb's copy has only in-frame clones and leaves some out. The sample holds 250,000 to 400,000 clones; roughly 84% are singletons and the top ten take 1%. Sequences were obtained from peripheral blood. All receptors come from a middle-aged man with active or convalescent COVID-19.

The V gene is TRBV7-3, the J gene TRBJ2-2, with 8 bases fitting TRBD2. The CDR3 is 16 residues long. CDR1 and CDR2 from the germline V gene are SGHTA and FQGTGA. Trimming removed 5 bases from V and 5 bases from J; junction bases left unmatched: 10. This chain's CDR3 is CASSRLPGLGTGELFF. As DNA, the CDR3 is TGTGCCAGCAGCCGCCTTCCGGGACTAGGAACCGGGGAGCTGTTTTTT.

The genes are TRBV18 and TRBJ2-1; the match to TRBD2 covers 15 bases. V lost 5 bases to trimming and J lost 4 bases; unmatched junction nucleotides: 0. Germline assignment: CDR1 KGHSH and CDR2 LQKENI. The CDR3 is 15 amino acids. CDR3 sequence: CASSGLAGGYNEQFF. CDR3 sequence (DNA): TGTGCCAGCTCAGGACTAGCGGGAGGGTACAATGAGCAGTTCTTC.

The genes are TRBV28 and TRBJ2-1, with 7 nucleotides matching TRBD1. Per germline, CDR1 MDHEN and CDR2 SYDVKM. The CDR3 loop spans 17 amino acids. V dropped 6 bases and J dropped 6; count of bases not matched to a gene: 17. CDR3 sequence reads: CASSKRTGTDIPNEQFF. CDR3 DNA: TGTGCCAGCAGCAAAAGAACCGGGACAGACATCCCCAATGAGCAGTTCTTC. The full variable domain, completed using reference TRBV28 and TRBJ2-1, is DVKVTQSSRYLVKRTGEKVFLECVQDMDHENMFWYRQDPGLGLRLIYFSYDVKMKEKGDIPEGYSVSREKKERFSLILESASTNQTSMYLCASSKRTGTDIPNEQFFGPGTRLTVL.

This clone was observed a handful of times. The V and J genes are TRBV7-9 and TRBJ2-7; 7 bases line up with TRBD1. CDR1 is SEHNR, CDR2 FQNEAQ, per germline (reference sequence). V trimming: 0 bases; J trimming: 1 base; junction bases outside the gene matches: 3. The length of the CDR3 is 15 residues. Here the CDR3 reads CASSLAGGQSYEQYF. CDR3 DNA sequence: TGTGCCAGCAGCTTAGCAGGGGGACAGTCCTACGAGCAGTACTTC.

The rearrangement uses TRBV27 and TRBJ1-2; D is perhaps TRBD1 (6 bases). The CDR3 is 13 residues long. Trimming removed 7 bases at V and 6 bases at J, with 15 bases between. The germline V gene encodes CDR1 MNHEY and CDR2 SMNVEV (reference sequence). The CDR3 loop reads CASTGVGENGYTF. In DNA form, the CDR3 reads TGTGCCAGCACAGGGGTGGGAGAGAATGGCTACACCTTC.